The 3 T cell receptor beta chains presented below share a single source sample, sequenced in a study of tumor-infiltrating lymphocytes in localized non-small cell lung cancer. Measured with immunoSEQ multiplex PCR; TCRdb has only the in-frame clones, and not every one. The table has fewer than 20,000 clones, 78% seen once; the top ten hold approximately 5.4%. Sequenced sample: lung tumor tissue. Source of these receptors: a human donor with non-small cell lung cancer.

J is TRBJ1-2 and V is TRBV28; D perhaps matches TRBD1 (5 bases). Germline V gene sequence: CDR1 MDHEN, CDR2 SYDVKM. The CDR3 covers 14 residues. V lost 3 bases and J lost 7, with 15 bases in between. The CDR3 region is CASSLRDVASGYTF. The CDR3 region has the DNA TGTGCCAGCAGTTTGAGGGACGTGGCGAGTGGCTACACCTTC.

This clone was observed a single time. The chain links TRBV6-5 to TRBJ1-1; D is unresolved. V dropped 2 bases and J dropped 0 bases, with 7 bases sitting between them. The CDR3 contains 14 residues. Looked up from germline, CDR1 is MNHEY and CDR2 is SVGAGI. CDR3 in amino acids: CASSYGQMNTEAFF. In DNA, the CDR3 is TGTGCCAGCAGTTACGGGCAGATGAACACTGAAGCTTTCTTT.

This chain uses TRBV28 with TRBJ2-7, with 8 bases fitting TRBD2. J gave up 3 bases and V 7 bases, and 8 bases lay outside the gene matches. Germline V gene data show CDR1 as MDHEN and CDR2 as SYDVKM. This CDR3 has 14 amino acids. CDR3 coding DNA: TGTGCCAGCACCTCCGGGAGGGAGTTCTACGAGCAGTACTTC. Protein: CASTSGREFYEQYF.